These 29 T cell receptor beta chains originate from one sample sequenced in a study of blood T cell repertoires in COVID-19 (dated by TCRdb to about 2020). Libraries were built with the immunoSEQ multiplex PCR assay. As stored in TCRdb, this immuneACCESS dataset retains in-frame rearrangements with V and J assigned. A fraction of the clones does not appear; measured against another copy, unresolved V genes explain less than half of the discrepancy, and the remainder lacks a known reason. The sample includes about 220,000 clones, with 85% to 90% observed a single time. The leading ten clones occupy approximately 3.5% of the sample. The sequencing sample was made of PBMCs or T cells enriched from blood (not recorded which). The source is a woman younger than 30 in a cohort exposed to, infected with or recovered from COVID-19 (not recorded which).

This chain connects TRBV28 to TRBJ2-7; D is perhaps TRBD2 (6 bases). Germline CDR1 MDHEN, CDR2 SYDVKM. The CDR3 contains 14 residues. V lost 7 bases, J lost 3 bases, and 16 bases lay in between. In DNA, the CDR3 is TGTGCCAGCACCACGGCGGGGACTTACTACGAGCAGTACTTC. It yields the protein CASTTAGTYYEQYF.

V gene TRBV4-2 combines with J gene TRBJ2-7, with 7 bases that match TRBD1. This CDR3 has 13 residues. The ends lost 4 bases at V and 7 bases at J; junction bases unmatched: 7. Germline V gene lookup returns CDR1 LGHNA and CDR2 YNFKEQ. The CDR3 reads CASSLKPGGEQYF. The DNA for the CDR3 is TGTGCCAGCAGCCTTAAACCAGGGGGAGAGCAGTACTTC.

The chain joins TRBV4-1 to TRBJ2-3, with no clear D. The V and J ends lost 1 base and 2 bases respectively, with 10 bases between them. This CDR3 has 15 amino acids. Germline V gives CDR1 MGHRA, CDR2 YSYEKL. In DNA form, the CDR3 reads TGCGCCAGCAGCCAAGTATCGGTTCCCACAGATACGCAGTATTTT. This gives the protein CASSQVSVPTDTQYF.

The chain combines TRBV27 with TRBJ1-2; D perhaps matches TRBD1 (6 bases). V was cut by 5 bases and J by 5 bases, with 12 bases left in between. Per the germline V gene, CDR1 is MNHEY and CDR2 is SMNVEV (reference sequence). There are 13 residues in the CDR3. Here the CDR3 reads CASSASGQYGYTF. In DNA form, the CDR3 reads TGTGCCAGCAGTGCATCAGGACAGTATGGCTACACCTTC.

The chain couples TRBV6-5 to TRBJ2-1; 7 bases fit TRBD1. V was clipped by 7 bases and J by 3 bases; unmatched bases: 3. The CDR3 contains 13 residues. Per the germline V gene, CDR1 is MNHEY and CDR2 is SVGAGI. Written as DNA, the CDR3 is TGTGCCAGCACTAGGACAGGCTACAATGAGCAGTTCTTC. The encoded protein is CASTRTGYNEQFF.

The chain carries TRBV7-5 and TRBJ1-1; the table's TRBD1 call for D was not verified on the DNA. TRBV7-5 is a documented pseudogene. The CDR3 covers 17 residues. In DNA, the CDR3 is TGTGTCAGAAGCCAACAGTCCACATGCGAGCAGGACACTGAAGCTTTCTTT. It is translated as CVRSQQSTCEQDTEAFF.

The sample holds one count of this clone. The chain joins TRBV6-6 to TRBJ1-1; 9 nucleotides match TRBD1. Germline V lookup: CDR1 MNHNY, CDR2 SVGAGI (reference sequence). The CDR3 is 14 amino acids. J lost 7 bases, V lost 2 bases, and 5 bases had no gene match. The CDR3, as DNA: TGTGCCAGCAGTTACGGACAGGGGACCTTTGAAGCTTTCTTT. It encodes CASSYGQGTFEAFF.

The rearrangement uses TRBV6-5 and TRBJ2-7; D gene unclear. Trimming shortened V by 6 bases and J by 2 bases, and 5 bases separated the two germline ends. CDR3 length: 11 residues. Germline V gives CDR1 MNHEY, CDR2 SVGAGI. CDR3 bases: TGTGCCAGCAGCTTAACCTACGAGCAGTACTTC. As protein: CASSLTYEQYF.

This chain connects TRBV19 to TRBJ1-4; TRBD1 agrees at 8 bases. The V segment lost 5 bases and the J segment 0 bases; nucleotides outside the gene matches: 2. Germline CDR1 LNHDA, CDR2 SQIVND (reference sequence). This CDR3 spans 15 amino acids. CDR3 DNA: TGTGCCAGTAGTGCGACAGGGGCAACTAATGAAAAACTGTTTTTT. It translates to CASSATGATNEKLFF.

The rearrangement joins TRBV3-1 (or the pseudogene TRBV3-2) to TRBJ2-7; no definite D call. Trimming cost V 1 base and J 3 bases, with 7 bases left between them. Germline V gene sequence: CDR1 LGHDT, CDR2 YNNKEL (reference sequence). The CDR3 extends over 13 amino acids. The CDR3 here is CASSQVHGYEQYF. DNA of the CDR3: TGTGCCAGCAGCCAAGTCCACGGCTACGAGCAGTACTTC.

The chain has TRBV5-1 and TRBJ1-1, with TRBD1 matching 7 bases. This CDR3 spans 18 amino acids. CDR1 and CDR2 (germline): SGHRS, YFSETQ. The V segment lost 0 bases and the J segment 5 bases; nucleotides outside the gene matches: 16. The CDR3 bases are TGCGCCAGCAGCTTGGCCGAGGGACAAGGGGGCTTAGGGACTGAAGCTTTCTTT. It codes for CASSLAEGQGGLGTEAFF.

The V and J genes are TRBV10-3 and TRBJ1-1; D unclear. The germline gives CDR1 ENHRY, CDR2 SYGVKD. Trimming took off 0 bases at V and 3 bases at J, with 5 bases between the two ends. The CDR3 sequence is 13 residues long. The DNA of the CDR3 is TGTGCCATCAGTGAGTCCAGTTACACTGAAGCTTTCTTT. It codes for CAISESSYTEAFF.

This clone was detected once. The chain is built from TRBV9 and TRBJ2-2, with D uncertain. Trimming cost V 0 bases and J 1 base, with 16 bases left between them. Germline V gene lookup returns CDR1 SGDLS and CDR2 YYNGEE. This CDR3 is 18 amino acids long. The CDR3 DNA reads TGTGCCAGCAGCGTAGCTAATCAGCGTCTGGGGAACACCGGGGAGCTGTTTTTT. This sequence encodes CASSVANQRLGNTGELFF.

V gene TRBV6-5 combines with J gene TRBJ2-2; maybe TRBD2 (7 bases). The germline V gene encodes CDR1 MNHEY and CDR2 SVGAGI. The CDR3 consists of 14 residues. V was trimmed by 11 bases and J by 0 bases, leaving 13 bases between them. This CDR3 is CAGGAIANTGELFF. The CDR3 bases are TGTGCCGGGGGGGCCATCGCGAACACCGGGGAGCTGTTTTTT.

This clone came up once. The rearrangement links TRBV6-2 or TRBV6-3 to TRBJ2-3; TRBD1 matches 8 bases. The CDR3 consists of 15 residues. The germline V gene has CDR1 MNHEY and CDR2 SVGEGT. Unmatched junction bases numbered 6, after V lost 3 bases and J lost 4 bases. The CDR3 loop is CASSYNLQGADTQYF. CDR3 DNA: TGTGCCAGCAGTTATAACTTACAGGGGGCAGATACGCAGTATTTT.

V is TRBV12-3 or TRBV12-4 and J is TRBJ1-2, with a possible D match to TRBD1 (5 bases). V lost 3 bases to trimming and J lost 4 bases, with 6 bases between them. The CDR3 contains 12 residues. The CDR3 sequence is CASSFRAYGYTF. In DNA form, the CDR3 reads TGTGCCAGCAGTTTCAGGGCCTATGGCTACACCTTC.

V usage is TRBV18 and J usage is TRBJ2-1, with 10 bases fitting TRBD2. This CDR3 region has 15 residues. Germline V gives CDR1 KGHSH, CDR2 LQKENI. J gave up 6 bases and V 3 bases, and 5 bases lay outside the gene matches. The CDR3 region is CASSPLAGEGNEQFF. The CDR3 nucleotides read TGTGCCAGCTCACCCCTAGCGGGAGAAGGCAATGAGCAGTTCTTC.

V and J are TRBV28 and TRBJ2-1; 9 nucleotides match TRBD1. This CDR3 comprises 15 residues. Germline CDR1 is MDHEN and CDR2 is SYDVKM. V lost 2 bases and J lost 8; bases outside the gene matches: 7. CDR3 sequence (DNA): TGTGCCAGCAGTTTAGGACAGGGGCGGGTATATGAGCAGTTCTTC. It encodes CASSLGQGRVYEQFF.

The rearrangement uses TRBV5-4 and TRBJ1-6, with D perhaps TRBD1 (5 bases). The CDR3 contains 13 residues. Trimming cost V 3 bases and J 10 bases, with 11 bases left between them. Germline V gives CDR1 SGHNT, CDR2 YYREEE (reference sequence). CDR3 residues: CASSSRQGSPLHF. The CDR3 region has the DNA TGTGCCAGCAGCTCCCGGCAGGGCTCACCCCTCCACTTT.

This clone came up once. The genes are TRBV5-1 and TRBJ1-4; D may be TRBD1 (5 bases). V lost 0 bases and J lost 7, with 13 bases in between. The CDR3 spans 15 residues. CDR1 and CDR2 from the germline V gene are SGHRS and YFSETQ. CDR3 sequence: CASSLDGRVAEKLFF. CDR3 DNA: TGCGCCAGCAGCTTGGACGGCAGGGTAGCTGAAAAACTGTTTTTT. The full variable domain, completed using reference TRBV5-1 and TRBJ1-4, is KAGVTQTPRYLIKTRGQQVTLSCSPISGHRSVSWYQQTPGQGLQFLFEYFSETQRNKGNFPGRFSGRQFSNSRSEMNVSTLELGDSALYLCASSLDGRVAEKLFFGSGTQLSVL.

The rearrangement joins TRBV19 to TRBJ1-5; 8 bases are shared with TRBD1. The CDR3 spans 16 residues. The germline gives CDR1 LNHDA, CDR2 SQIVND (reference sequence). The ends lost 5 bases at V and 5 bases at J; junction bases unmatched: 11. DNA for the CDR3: TGTGCCAGTAGTGCCCCGGACAGGGATGTAGATCAGCCCCAGCATTTT. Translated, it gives CASSAPDRDVDQPQHF.

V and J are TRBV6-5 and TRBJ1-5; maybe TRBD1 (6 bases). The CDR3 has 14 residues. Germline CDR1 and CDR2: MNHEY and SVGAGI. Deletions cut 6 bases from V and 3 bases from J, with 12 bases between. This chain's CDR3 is CASSPQGDNQPQHF. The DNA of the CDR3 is TGTGCCAGCAGCCCACAGGGAGACAATCAGCCCCAGCATTTT.

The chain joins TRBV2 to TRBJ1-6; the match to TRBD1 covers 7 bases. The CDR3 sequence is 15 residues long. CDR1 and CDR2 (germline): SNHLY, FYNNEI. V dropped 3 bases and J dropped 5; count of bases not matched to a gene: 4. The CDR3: CASSDRDSNNSPLHF. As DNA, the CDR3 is TGTGCCAGCAGTGACCGGGACAGCAATAATTCACCCCTCCACTTT.

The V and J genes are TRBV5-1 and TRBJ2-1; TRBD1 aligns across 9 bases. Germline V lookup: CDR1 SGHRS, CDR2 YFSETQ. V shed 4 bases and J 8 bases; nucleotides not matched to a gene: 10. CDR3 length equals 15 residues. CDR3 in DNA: TGCGCCAGCAGCCCGGACAGGGGACTCGTTGATGAGCAGTTCTTC. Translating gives CASSPDRGLVDEQFF.

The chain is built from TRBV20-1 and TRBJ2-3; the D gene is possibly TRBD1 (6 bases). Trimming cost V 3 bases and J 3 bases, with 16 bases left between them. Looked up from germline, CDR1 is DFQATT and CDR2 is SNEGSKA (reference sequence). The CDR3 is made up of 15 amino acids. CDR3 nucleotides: TGCAGTGCTAGTTTCTCTGGGGGCCCAACAGATACGCAGTATTTT. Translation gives CSASFSGGPTDTQYF.

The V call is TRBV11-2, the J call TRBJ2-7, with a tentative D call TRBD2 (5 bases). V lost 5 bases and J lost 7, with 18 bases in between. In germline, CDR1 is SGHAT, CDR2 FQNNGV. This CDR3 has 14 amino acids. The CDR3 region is CASSQFLAKSEQYF. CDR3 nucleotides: TGTGCCAGCAGCCAATTTCTAGCTAAGAGTGAGCAGTACTTC.

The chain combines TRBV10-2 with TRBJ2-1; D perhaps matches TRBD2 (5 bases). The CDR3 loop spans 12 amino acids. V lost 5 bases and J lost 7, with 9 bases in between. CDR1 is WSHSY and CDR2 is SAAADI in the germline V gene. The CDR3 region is CASSSDLNEQFF. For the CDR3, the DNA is TGCGCCAGCAGTTCGGACTTGAATGAGCAGTTCTTC.

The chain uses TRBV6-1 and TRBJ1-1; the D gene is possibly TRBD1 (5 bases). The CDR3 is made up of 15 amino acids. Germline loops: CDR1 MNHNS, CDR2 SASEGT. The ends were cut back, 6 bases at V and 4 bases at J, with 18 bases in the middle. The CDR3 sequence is CASSERRAGITEAFF. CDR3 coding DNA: TGTGCCAGCAGCGAACGGAGAGCAGGGATCACTGAAGCTTTCTTT.

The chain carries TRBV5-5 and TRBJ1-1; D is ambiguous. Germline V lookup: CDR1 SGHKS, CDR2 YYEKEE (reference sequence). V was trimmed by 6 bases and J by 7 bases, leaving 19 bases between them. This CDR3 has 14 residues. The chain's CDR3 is CASTPTSPLREAFF. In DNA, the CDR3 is TGTGCCAGCACCCCCACTAGTCCACTTCGTGAAGCTTTCTTT.